This T cell receptor (beta chain) appears in the sequencing data of a study of OX40 agonist ivuxolimab in advanced cancers. General study points: Some of the nonresponding patients also showed low levels of normalized T-cell clonal expansion. Partly responding patients at 0.1-3.0 mg/kg showed some of the smallest clonal expansion. Expanded clones were, on average, more numerous in CD8+ T cells than in CD4+.

Profiled with immunoSEQ multiplex PCR; TCRdb holds only in-frame clones, not every one. This table has some 37,000 clones, 70% to 85% appearing once. Points on this clone: Its antigen is as yet unknown.

Per the germline V gene, CDR1 is MNHEY and CDR2 is SVGAGI. V lost 2 bases, J lost 7 bases, and 10 bases stayed unmatched. This CDR3 is built from 16 residues. The sequence came from an adult with an advanced solid tumor such as melanoma, head and neck, liver or kidney cancer. The chain joins TRBV6-5 to TRBJ1-1, with 10 bases fitting TRBD1. The starting material was CD4+ or CD8+ T cells sorted from blood, obtained in a trial of the OX40 agonist ivuxolimab. CDR3 nucleotides: TGTGCCAGCAGTTACCATCCGGGACAGGGGTTAAATGAAGCTTTCTTT. This gives the protein CASSYHPGQGLNEAFF.